The clone carrying this TCR beta chain was picked up a small number of times. Clones were sequenced by immunoSEQ multiplex PCR, and TCRdb holds only the in-frame ones, with some missing. This table has around 180,000 clones, around 85% appearing once. This sample stems from a study of blood T cell repertoires in COVID-19. Germline V lookup: CDR1 MDHEN, CDR2 SYDVKM. Trimming stripped 4 bases from V and 1 base from J, with 13 bases between. This CDR3 region has 15 residues. The V and J genes are TRBV28 and TRBJ1-1, with D tentatively TRBD1 (6 bases). The sample taken for sequencing was peripheral blood. The sequence was obtained from a man aged 80 or over with COVID-19, enrolled during active disease. The CDR3 DNA is TGTGCCAGCAGTTCCCTACAGGGTTGGAACACTGAAGCTTTCTTT. Protein: CASSSLQGWNTEAFF. The full variable domain, with the rest looked up from reference TRBV28 and TRBJ1-1, is DVKVTQSSRYLVKRTGEKVFLECVQDMDHENMFWYRQDPGLGLRLIYFSYDVKMKEKGDIPEGYSVSREKKERFSLILESASTNQTSMYLCASSSLQGWNTEAFFGQGTRLTVV.